These T cell receptor beta chains were read from a single sample in a study of T cell changes during pregnancy in multiple sclerosis. The table came from immunoSEQ multiplex PCR; TCRdb's copy has only in-frame clones and leaves some out. Of fewer than 85,000 clones listed, around 89% are singletons. Material: peripheral blood, obtained before pregnancy. These receptors were obtained from a female donor with multiple sclerosis, enrolled in a pregnancy study. CDR3s include the opening cysteine and the closing phenylalanine or tryptophan. The order of the fields is J gene, D gene, clone size, V gene, CDR3 DNA, CDR3 protein. D genes are given only for firm matches. Size tells how often a clone was seen (once, few, many) or the class of an expanded clone, and some rows leave it out.

>TRBJ2-1|TRBD2|NA|TRBV13
TGTGCCAGCAGCTTACCCCTCAGCGGGGGCTACAATGAGCAGTTCTTC
CASSLPLSGGYNEQFF
>TRBJ1-5|TRBD1|NA|TRBV6-5
TGTGCCAGCAGCTCGACAGGGGGCGAGTCGCACCAGCATTTT
CASSSTGGESHQHF
>TRBJ2-1|NA|NA|TRBV29-1
TGCAGCGTTGAACAGACAGTAAATGAGCAGTTCTTC
CSVEQTVNEQFF
>TRBJ1-2|NA|NA|TRBV7-9
TGTGCCAGCTCAAGTTCAGTGTCTAACTATGGCTACACCTTC
CASSSSVSNYGYTF
>TRBJ1-1|NA|NA|TRBV6-6
TGTGCCAGCAGTTACCCGGAGTACACTGAAGCTTTCTTT
CASSYPEYTEAFF
>TRBJ2-2|NA|NA|TRBV11-3
TGTGCCAGCAGCACGGACTCCACAGAGGGCGGGGAGCTGTTTTTT
CASSTDSTEGGELFF
>TRBJ2-3|NA|NA|TRBV10-3
TGTGCCATCAACCAGATTAGCACAGATACGCAGTATTTT
CAINQISTDTQYF
>TRBJ2-5|NA|NA|TRBV30
TGTGCCTGCTCAGGGGTTGAGAGGGAGACCCAGTACTTC
CACSGVERETQYF
>TRBJ2-2|TRBD1|NA|TRBV5-1
TGCGCCAGCAGCTTGGGAGTAGGGGGCGTTAGCACCGGGGAGCTGTTTTTT
CASSLGVGGVSTGELFF
>TRBJ2-3|NA|NA|TRBV30
TGTGCCTGGAGTGGTGGGGGGGCCGGGGCGGATACGCAGTATTTT
CAWSGGGAGADTQYF
>TRBJ2-5|TRBD2|NA|TRBV15
TGTGCCACCAGCAGAGAGAACGGGGGGCAAGAGACCCAGTACTTC
CATSRENGGQETQYF
>TRBJ2-5|NA|once|TRBV5-4
TGTGCCAGCAGCTACGCGGGCAGGCCCCAAGAGACCCAGTACTTC
CASSYAGRPQETQYF
>TRBJ1-5|TRBD1|NA|TRBV6-1
TGTGCCAGCCGGACAGGGGACTATCAGCCCCAGCATTTT
CASRTGDYQPQHF
>TRBJ1-2|NA|NA|TRBV7-9
TGTGCCAGCAGCTCCCCCCTTGCAGCTAACTATGGCTACACCTTC
CASSSPLAANYGYTF
>TRBJ2-1|TRBD2|NA|TRBV7-9
TGTGCCAGCAGCTTAGGACTAGCGGGGGCCTACAATGAGCAGTTCTTC
CASSLGLAGAYNEQFF
>TRBJ1-6|NA|NA|TRBV5-1
TGCGCCAGCAGCTCCATGGGGCCAGGAGAATATAATTCACCCCTCCACTTT
CASSSMGPGEYNSPLHF
>TRBJ2-5|NA|NA|TRBV2
TGTGCCAGCGGGGACTGGTCCCAAGAGACCCAGTACTTC
CASGDWSQETQYF
>TRBJ2-3|NA|NA|TRBV9
TGTGCCAGCAGCTCAAGGGGCGCGAGCACAGATACGCAGTATTTT
CASSSRGASTDTQYF
>TRBJ2-5|TRBD1|once|TRBV5-1
TGCGCCAGCAGCTTTCAGGGGGCCAGGGAGACCCAGTACTTC
CASSFQGARETQYF
>TRBJ1-4|NA|NA|TRBV20-1
TGCAGTGCTAGAGTTCTTGAAAAACTGTTTTTT
CSARVLEKLFF
>TRBJ2-5|TRBD1|NA|TRBV5-1
TGCGCCGCTATCCCGGGACAGGGTTTCGAGACCCAGTACTTC
CAAIPGQGFETQYF
>TRBJ1-2|TRBD1|NA|TRBV4-1
TGCGCCAGCAGCCAATACTCGACAGGGCCCTATGGCTACACCTTC
CASSQYSTGPYGYTF
>TRBJ1-1|NA|NA|TRBV30
TGTGCCTGGAGTGTATTATCGGGTGCTGAAGCTTTCTTT
CAWSVLSGAEAFF
>TRBJ1-6|NA|NA|TRBV5-6
TGTGCCAGCAGCTTGGCGCCGCCAGGGGCCTCACCCCTCCACTTT
CASSLAPPGASPLHF
>TRBJ1-1|NA|NA|TRBV30
TGTGCCTGGAGTGGGCTCCTGGAAGCTTTCTTT
CAWSGLLEAFF
>TRBJ2-7|TRBD2|NA|TRBV18
TGTGCCAGCTCACCGGGACTAGCCTACGAGCAGTACTTC
CASSPGLAYEQYF
>TRBJ2-7|NA|NA|TRBV7-9
TGTGCCAGCAGTGAGTCAGGGATCGACGAGCAGTACTTC
CASSESGIDEQYF
>TRBJ2-2|TRBD1|NA|TRBV5-8
TGTGCCAGCAGCTTGGCCGGGACAGGGAGGACCGGGGAGCTGTTTTTT
CASSLAGTGRTGELFF
>TRBJ2-6|NA|NA|TRBV28
TGTGCCAGCAGCACGTCTTTTAGTTACTCTGGGGCCAACGTCCTGACTTTC
CASSTSFSYSGANVLTF
>TRBJ1-6|TRBD1|once|TRBV30
TGTGCCTGGAGTGTACCCGGACAGGGGAATTCACCCCTCCACTTT
CAWSVPGQGNSPLHF
>TRBJ2-3|TRBD2|NA|TRBV5-5
TGTGCCAGCAGCTTGGCTAGCGGGGGCTCAGATACGCAGTATTTT
CASSLASGGSDTQYF